This passage covers 28 T cell receptor beta chains from one sample sequenced in a study of T-cell memory formation after mild COVID-19. MiXCR, run by TCRdb on the 5' RACE reads, gives a single entry per CDR3 protein. The sample has 170,000 or so distinct CDR3 sequences; over 20% are singletons. The sequenced material came from PBMCs or a T cell subset sorted from them (not recorded which). All receptors come from an adult woman who had mild COVID-19 (a few samples of this study predate the infection). Cell type and time point are not known.

The V and J genes are TRBV5-1 and TRBJ2-2; possibly TRBD2 for D (6 bases). CDR1 and CDR2 from the germline V gene are SGHRS and YFSETQ. Trimming removed 1 base from V and 4 bases from J, with 11 bases in between. The CDR3 contains 15 residues. The CDR3, as DNA: TGCGCCAGCAGCTTGTCCGGGGGATCCACCGGGGAGCTGTTTTTT. Amino acids: CASSLSGGSTGELFF.

The chain couples TRBV5-1 to TRBJ2-3, with unresolved D. The germline V gene has CDR1 SGHRS and CDR2 YFSETQ. The CDR3 length is 14 residues. Trimming took 0 bases from V and 4 from J, leaving 9 bases between them. For the CDR3, the DNA is TGCGCCAGCAGCTTGGAAAAGGATCCAGATACGCAGTATTTT. Its translation: CASSLEKDPDTQYF.

This chain connects TRBV5-8 to TRBJ2-7; 8 nucleotides line up with TRBD2. With V trimmed by 1 base and J by 0 bases, 3 bases remained unmatched. This CDR3 has 15 residues. Germline V gives CDR1 SGHTS, CDR2 YDEGEE. This CDR3 is CASSLFSGVSYEQYF. CDR3 in DNA: TGTGCCAGCAGCTTGTTTAGCGGGGTCTCCTACGAGCAGTACTTC.

V gene TRBV9 combines with J gene TRBJ2-1; TRBD1 aligns across 9 bases. V was clipped by 3 bases and J by 4 bases; unmatched bases: 11. The CDR3 covers 17 residues. Germline V lookup: CDR1 SGDLS, CDR2 YYNGEE. The CDR3 sequence: CASSASSGTGSYNEQFF. The CDR3 DNA reads TGTGCCAGCAGCGCCTCCTCCGGGACAGGGTCGTACAATGAGCAGTTCTTC.

The V and J genes are TRBV27 and TRBJ1-4; maybe TRBD1 (6 bases). V was shortened by 9 bases and J by 5 bases, with 19 bases between the two germline ends. The CDR3 contains 15 residues. CDR1 and CDR2 from the germline V gene are MNHEY and SMNVEV (reference sequence). The CDR3 is CASTITGSLNEKLFF. CDR3 DNA: TGTGCCAGTACGATTACAGGGTCCCTAAATGAAAAACTGTTTTTT.

Only a few counts were recorded for this clonotype. CDR3 in amino acids: CASSPGGYQGSYGYTF. The CDR3 DNA reads TGCGCCAGCAGCCCTGGGGGCTACCAGGGGAGCTATGGCTACACCTTC. The chain recombines TRBV5-1 with TRBJ1-2, with D maybe TRBD1 (6 bases). V was shortened by 4 bases and J by 4 bases, with 20 bases between the two germline ends. Germline values: CDR1 SGHRS, CDR2 YFSETQ. The CDR3 is made up of 16 amino acids.

This clonotype was found a few times. V gene TRBV4-3 combines with J gene TRBJ2-7; D call uncertain. Trimming removed 0 bases from V and 0 bases from J, with 18 bases in between. Germline assignment: CDR1 LGHNA and CDR2 YSLEER. The CDR3 consists of 18 residues. CDR3 DNA sequence: TGCGCCAGCAGCCAAGAGAAATTAGGCAGCTTGGCCTCCTACGAGCAGTACTTC. Its protein is CASSQEKLGSLASYEQYF.

This clonotype was found a few times. V gene TRBV4-3 combines with J gene TRBJ1-5, with a tentative D call TRBD1 (5 bases). V was trimmed by 5 bases and J by 3 bases, leaving 14 bases between them. The length of the CDR3 is 15 residues. Germline CDR1 LGHNA, CDR2 YSLEER. CDR3: CASSETEDTNQPQHF. The CDR3, as DNA: TGCGCCAGCAGCGAGACAGAGGACACCAATCAGCCCCAGCATTTT.

The J gene is TRBJ1-3, the V gene TRBV12-3 or TRBV12-4; TRBD1 matches at 11 bases. The length of the CDR3 is 17 residues. The J segment lost 2 bases and the V segment lost 5 bases, leaving 8 bases of the junction unmatched. The CDR3: CASSPRTGGNPGNTIYF. DNA for the CDR3: TGTGCCAGCAGTCCTCGGACAGGGGGCAACCCTGGAAACACCATATATTTT.

V and J are TRBV13 and TRBJ1-1; 9 bases align to TRBD1. Trimming removed 5 bases from V and 7 bases from J; junction bases left unmatched: 11. The CDR3 contains 15 residues. Germline V gene data show CDR1 as PRHDT and CDR2 as FYEKMQ (reference sequence). For the CDR3, the DNA is TGTGCCAGCAGCCCTACAGGGACAGGGCCGTTTGAAGCTTTCTTT. Its protein product is CASSPTGTGPFEAFF.

The rearrangement joins TRBV4-1 to TRBJ1-5; no clear D gene. The CDR3 sequence is 13 residues long. CDR1 is MGHRA and CDR2 is YSYEKL in the germline V gene. Trimming cost V 4 bases and J 8 bases, with 12 bases left between them. The CDR3 DNA is TGCGCCAGCAGCCCCCAGCTCGGGGAGCCCCAGCATTTT. Protein: CASSPQLGEPQHF.

The V call is TRBV4-1, the J call TRBJ2-7, with a tentative D call TRBD2 (5 bases). The CDR3 is 15 amino acids. Germline CDR1 is MGHRA and CDR2 is YSYEKL. V was shortened by 1 base and J by 4 bases, with 14 bases between the two germline ends. The CDR3 bases are TGCGCCAGCAGCCAAGGTCCGGGGAAGTCGTACGAGCAGTACTTC. As protein: CASSQGPGKSYEQYF.

The rearrangement links TRBV7-9 to TRBJ2-1; TRBD2 matches 15 bases. Germline CDR1 reads SEHNR; CDR2 reads FQNEAQ (reference sequence). V dropped 8 bases and J dropped 4; count of bases not matched to a gene: 6. This CDR3 comprises 16 residues. For the CDR3, the DNA is TGTGCCAGCCAAGGGACTAGCGGGAGGTCGTACAATGAGCAGTTCTTC. Its protein is CASQGTSGRSYNEQFF.

The chain employs TRBV4-3 and TRBJ2-1; D possibly corresponds to TRBD2 (5 bases). Trimming pared 1 base from V and 6 bases from J, leaving 10 bases between. The CDR3 sequence is 14 residues long. The germline gives CDR1 LGHNA, CDR2 YSLEER. The CDR3 DNA sequence: TGCGCCAGCAGCCAAGTCCCGGACTTCAATGAGCAGTTCTTC. Amino acid sequence: CASSQVPDFNEQFF.

The chain joins TRBV4-3 to TRBJ2-1; 10 nucleotides line up with TRBD2. Germline V CDR1 and CDR2: LGHNA, YSLEER. This CDR3 comprises 17 residues. Trimming removed 2 bases from V and 2 bases from J; junction bases left unmatched: 6. The DNA of the CDR3 is TGCGCCAGCAGCCAAAAAATAGCGGGAGGCACCTACAATGAGCAGTTCTTC. This encodes CASSQKIAGGTYNEQFF.

The chain links TRBV6-5 to TRBJ1-2; the D gene is possibly TRBD1 (6 bases). The CDR3 is 15 residues long. Trimming took 0 bases from V and 3 from J, leaving 11 bases between them. CDR1 and CDR2 from the germline V gene are MNHEY and SVGAGI. The CDR3 protein is CASSYSVTGHYGYTF. The CDR3 DNA follows: TGTGCCAGCAGTTACTCAGTGACAGGTCACTATGGCTACACCTTC.

In its sample, this clonotype is medium-sized (0.01 to 0.1%). CDR3 DNA: TGCGCCAGCAGCCAACCGAATGGGGACGAGCAGTACTTC. This codes for CASSQPNGDEQYF. The rearrangement uses TRBV4-1 and TRBJ2-7, with D hard to call. Germline lookup yields CDR1 MGHRA and CDR2 YSYEKL. The CDR3 is 13 residues long. V dropped 2 bases and J dropped 5 bases, with 10 bases sitting between them.

This clonotype was seen more than once but under ten times. The chain uses TRBV15 and TRBJ2-3, with D perhaps matching TRBD2 (6 bases). V lost 4 bases to trimming and J lost 2 bases, with 13 bases between them. This CDR3 has 15 residues. Germline V gives CDR1 LNHNV, CDR2 YYDKDF (reference sequence). CDR3 DNA sequence: TGTGCCACCAGCACGCGGGGAGTCCCCACAGATACGCAGTATTTT. It translates to CATSTRGVPTDTQYF.

This clonotype turned up a few times. The V gene is TRBV7-2, the J gene TRBJ2-7; maybe TRBD2 (7 bases). The ends were cut back, 5 bases at V and 6 bases at J, with 20 bases in the middle. CDR3 length: 15 residues. The germline gives CDR1 SGHTA, CDR2 FQGNSA. The CDR3 coding sequence is TGTGCCAGCAGCCCCTCGGGGGGCGCTTTCGGCGAGCAGTACTTC. Amino acids: CASSPSGGAFGEQYF.

The chain carries TRBV7-9 and TRBJ2-5; TRBD1 aligns across 8 bases. CDR3 length: 16 amino acids. V lost 0 bases, J lost 4 bases, and 7 bases stayed unmatched. From germline, CDR1 is SEHNR and CDR2 FQNEAQ (reference sequence). CDR3 coding DNA: TGTGCCAGCAGCTTAGCTCGGGGCGGACAGGGAGAGACCCAGTACTTC. This sequence encodes CASSLARGGQGETQYF.

The chain employs TRBV6-1 and TRBJ2-6, with 8 bases lining up with TRBD1. This CDR3 comprises 20 residues. Germline lookup yields CDR1 MNHNS and CDR2 SASEGT. V shed 5 bases, J shed 0 bases, and the junction held 15 bases outside the gene matches. Here the CDR3 DNA reads TGTGCCAGCAGTCTTTCCAGGGGGCCGTACGCCCTCTCTGGGGCCAACGTCCTGACTTTC. Translated, it gives CASSLSRGPYALSGANVLTF.

This chain connects TRBV9 to TRBJ2-3, with a tentative D call TRBD2 (5 bases). V gave up 3 bases and J gave up 4 bases, with 12 bases separating them. CDR1 and CDR2 (germline): SGDLS, YYNGEE. The CDR3 totals 14 residues. As DNA, the CDR3 is TGTGCCAGCAGCGCCTGGACTCTTCCAGATACGCAGTATTTT. Its translation is CASSAWTLPDTQYF.

This clonotype was picked up a small number of times. The gene calls are TRBV7-9 and TRBJ2-3; 11 positions match TRBD2. V shed 1 base and J 7 bases; nucleotides not matched to a gene: 7. CDR3 length equals 16 residues. Germline CDR1 is SEHNR and CDR2 is FQNEAQ (reference sequence). In nucleotides, the CDR3 is TGTGCCAGCAGCTTAGGGGGACTAGCGGCGTCGAATACGCAGTATTTT. It specifies CASSLGGLAASNTQYF.

The rearrangement links TRBV5-6 to TRBJ1-2; D remains unclear. Trimming removed 4 bases from V and 8 bases from J, with 15 bases in between. CDR1 is SGHDT, CDR2 YYEEEE, per germline. This CDR3 region has 13 residues. The CDR3 DNA reads as TGTGCCAGCAGCAAGAAGGCAGTGAGAGGCTACACCTTC. Amino acids: CASSKKAVRGYTF.

There are a few counts of this clonotype. This chain joins TRBV5-5 and TRBJ2-5, with unresolved D. Germline loops: CDR1 SGHKS, CDR2 YYEKEE (reference sequence). V shed 4 bases and J shed 4 bases, with 11 bases lying between them. The CDR3 consists of 13 residues. CDR3 residues: CASSPIGSETQYF. In nucleotides, the CDR3 is TGTGCCAGCAGCCCTATTGGGTCAGAGACCCAGTACTTC.

A few counts support this clonotype. This chain joins TRBV12-3 or TRBV12-4 and TRBJ2-1; D unresolved. The length of the CDR3 is 13 residues. Trimming took off 5 bases at V and 9 bases at J, with 14 bases between the two ends. The CDR3 region has the DNA TGTGCCAGCAGTCCCGTCCTGATGGGTGAGCAGTTCTTC. Residues: CASSPVLMGEQFF.

The chain is built from TRBV9 and TRBJ1-4; 10 bases align to TRBD1. Germline V gives CDR1 SGDLS, CDR2 YYNGEE. The J segment lost 7 bases and the V segment lost 3 bases, leaving 6 bases of the junction unmatched. This CDR3 has 15 residues. DNA of the CDR3: TGTGCCAGCAGCGCGACCGGGACAGGGGTTGAAAAACTGTTTTTT. Its translation is CASSATGTGVEKLFF.

The J gene is TRBJ2-1, the V gene TRBV5-1; D possibly corresponds to TRBD2 (5 bases). Between the trimmed V and J ends, which lost 4 bases and 0 bases, there was a span of 14 bases. This CDR3 has 16 residues. The germline gives CDR1 SGHRS, CDR2 YFSETQ. This CDR3 reads CASSLSAVSSYNEQFF. CDR3 sequence (DNA): TGCGCCAGCAGCCTTTCAGCGGTGAGCTCCTACAATGAGCAGTTCTTC.